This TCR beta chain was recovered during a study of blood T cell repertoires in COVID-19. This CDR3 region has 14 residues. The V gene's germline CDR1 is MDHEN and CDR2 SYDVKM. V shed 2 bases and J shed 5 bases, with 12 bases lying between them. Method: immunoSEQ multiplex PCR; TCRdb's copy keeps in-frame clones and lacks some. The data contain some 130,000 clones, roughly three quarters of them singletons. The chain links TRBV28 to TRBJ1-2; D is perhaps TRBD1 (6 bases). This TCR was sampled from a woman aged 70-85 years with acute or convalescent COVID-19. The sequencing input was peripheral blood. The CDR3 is CASSLQGLGYGYTF. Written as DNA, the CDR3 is TGTGCCAGCAGTTTACAGGGGCTGGGGTATGGCTACACCTTC.